This TCR beta chain was recovered during a study of cytomegalovirus exposure and HLA in healthy donors. Regarding the study as a whole: A previous analysis found most TCR beta V segments productive roughly 87% or roughly 30% of the time. The study dropped some indistinguishable V segments, TRBV6-2 and TRBV6-3 among them. Analysis was carried out at a later point, and it linked a missense DCLRE1C variant to TCR beta V- and J-gene trimming.

The CDR3 has 13 amino acids. In germline, CDR1 is LGHNT, CDR2 FRNRAP. J was trimmed by 5 bases and V by 4 bases; bases with no gene match: 3. Vbeta (60) and Jbeta (13) primers were used in the PCR. Repertoires were generated with immunoSEQ multiplex PCR, while TCRdb's copy carries only in-frame clones and drops some. This sample has over 150,000 clones, with around 76% found just once. Note on this clone: The antigen is undetermined.

The sequence derives from a girl aged 5-17 years in good health and CMV-seropositive. The source material was PBMCs. This chain connects TRBV12-5 to TRBJ2-3, with 7 bases lining up with TRBD1. The CDR3 sequence: CASGYGDRDTQYF. For the CDR3, the DNA is TGTGCTAGTGGTTACGGGGACAGAGATACGCAGTATTTT.